This TCR beta chain was identified in a study of cytomegalovirus exposure and HLA in healthy donors (dated by TCRdb to the late 2010s). Turning to the overall study: According to an earlier analysis of 450 to 650 of the donors, some 180 million T cells yielded 117 million unique TCR beta sequences and 276 Gb of sequence data. On average, roughly 200,000 unique TCR beta nucleotide sequences were sequenced per donor among 398 genotyped donors of the cohort, with roughly 20% of those sequences being non-productive. Of the 300 to 450 genotyped donors, roughly 80% fell in the genetic ancestry cluster associated with self-reported Caucasian donors. The aim of the study was to test whether cataloging public T cell receptors could identify signatures of past pathogen exposure. HLA typing included class I and class II loci at four-digit resolution. Genome-wide SNP genotypes for about 65% of the roughly 700 donors were used in a later genetic analysis, which treated that subset as a discovery cohort. An early release covering over 500 HLA-typed donors comprised about 310 gigabases of sequencing data and roughly 85 million unique TCR sequences. To predict cytomegalovirus infection status, the study brought together high-throughput TCR immunosequencing, statistical association of individual TCRs with disease status, and machine learning. The study profiled the T cell repertoires of more than 500 subjects by immunosequencing and related them to cytomegalovirus serostatus. The number of donors typed differed by locus, with roughly 620-630 for A, B, C, DRB1 and DQB1, around 520 for DQA1, 606 for DPA1, and 472 for DPB1. Alongside the repertoire data, information on donor age, sex, ethnicity and CMV serostatus was compiled. Besides the first cohort of 550 to 750 subjects, a separate validation cohort made up of some 110 different subjects was used. Rather than using new phenotypic data, the later analysis identified candidate immune exposures from TCR beta sequences and from how often those sequences occurred across donors. Every discovery cohort repertoire had been produced on one sequencing platform. About 5 DR-DQ haplotypes were handled as single units for association and clustering, since linkage in the cohort was strong. A later analysis re-examined previously published TCR beta repertoires from just over 650 donors and added high-resolution HLA genotyping to investigate patterns of TCR occurrence. To decide whether each TCR beta V gene segment behaved as functional or pseudogenic, an earlier analysis of several hundred of the donors relied on high-throughput TCR beta sequencing.

The CDR3 numbers 13 residues from cysteine through phenylalanine. Only the CDR3 DNA is retained, 39 bases long and in frame from the first base. Taken from the germline V gene, the CDR1 and CDR2 loops are SGHTA and FQGNSA. V and J are truncated by 0 bases and 5 bases respectively, leaving an intervening sequence of 5 bases. A remark on this clone: What antigen it recognizes has not been identified. Base qualities are missing; no much larger clone stands one base away.

Receptor amplification or capture employed the immunoSEQ multiplex PCR assay. The multiplex PCR relied on a mix of 60 forward primers for TCR Vbeta segments and 13 reverse primers for TCR Jbeta segments. Amplification of the CDR3 region of rearranged TCR beta genes was performed with a multiplex PCR assay on genomic DNA. On the Illumina HiSeq System, the amplified TCR beta libraries were sequenced as 87-base-pair reads. The paper's data handling went like this. A later analysis tallied approximately 87 million unique TCR beta chains across the 610 or so repertoires, and some 12 million of those chains were shared by two or more donors. A nearest-neighbor algorithm error-corrected the raw reads and collapsed the reads into unique sequences, merging closely related sequences to remove PCR and sequencing errors. To assign V, D and J gene segments, CDR3 sequences were aligned to IMGT reference sequences. For a sequence to be retained, a match of at least six nucleotides to both a V gene segment and a J gene segment was required. A rearrangement counted as productive if the CDR3 had no stop codons and remained in frame with V and J, and every other rearrangement counted as non-productive. CDR3 was defined according to IMGT convention as the region running from the second conserved V-encoded cysteine to the conserved J-encoded phenylalanine. Sequences without an unambiguous match to a single V gene segment were excluded from the earlier analysis of approximately 600 of the donors. In an earlier analysis of some 590 of the donors, V segments were called functional above 56.7% productive rearrangements and were called segregating when the between-donor standard deviation exceeded 5%. A statistical classification framework was developed to diagnose cytomegalovirus status using the catalog of TCR beta chain sequences. In a later analysis, V and J genes were assigned by comparing TCR nucleotide sequences against IMGT/GENE-DB human TR gene sequences. In a later analysis, CDR3 sequences and most-parsimonious VDJ recombination scenarios were assigned using the TCRdist pipeline. In a later analysis, every TCR beta chain was defined by the combination of its CDR3 amino acid sequence and its V-gene family, and reads without a unique V-gene family were dropped. In a later analysis, approximately 640 highly shared, low-generation-probability nucleotide sequences were removed to address suspected cross-contamination and a sequencing artifact. In a later analysis, a clonal expansion index for each public chain was calculated from normalized within-repertoire ranks of inferred template counts. A later analysis computed generation probabilities with a VDJ recombination model fitted to out-of-frame rearrangements, and checked the results against IGoR. In a later analysis, TCR-TCR, TCR-HLA and TCR-CMV co-occurrence was scored with hypergeometric tests, and a repertoire-size bias correction was applied to TCR pairs. To estimate false discovery rates, a later analysis permuted the HLA or CMV assignments 20 times. In a later analysis, co-occurring TCRs were grouped with DBSCAN, and TCRdist sequence similarity was added when clustering was performed within HLA-allele-positive subsets. For co-occurrence clustering, repertoires with fewer than 30,000 or more than 120,000 public chains were excluded, along with several repertoires with anomalous nucleotide sharing. In its TCRdb copy, this immuneACCESS table keeps in-frame sequences only and misses some clones. Where compared with another copy, unresolved V genes explain less than half of these, and the others have no known cause. Clonal size and the V and J genes are those of that table, whereas D and trimming came from the DNA. The sample profile shows 150,000 to 250,000 clones; 79% of them were found once. 1.5% of the sample is in the top ten clones.

The cohort was made up of approximately 700 healthy bone marrow donors. At the time of sampling, every cohort member was nominally healthy, though immune exposures that went unrecorded were likely present. The donor was CMV seropositive and belonged to the group of more than 250 seropositive cohort members. Every donor gave a peripheral blood sample, and the peripheral blood mononuclear cells from that sample were used for TCR beta sequencing. The Qiagen DNeasy Blood Extraction Kit was used to extract genomic DNA from the blood cell samples. The full study reports these points: The 87-base-pair reads could not distinguish some IMGT-functional V segments, including TRBV6-2 and TRBV6-3, so those segments were excluded. In a later analysis, several top co-occurrence clusters were reported to appear linked to parvovirus B19, influenza, CMV and Epstein-Barr virus. For the cohort, immune exposure information was limited to CMV serostatus. It was suggested by the authors that the approach could potentially be generalized to other disease states and immunological phenotypes. Across donors, most TCR sequences were observed very rarely, whereas some public TCRs were present in many individuals. The classifier was reported to diagnose cytomegalovirus status with high specificity and sensitivity in both the original cohort and the validation cohort. A further reported finding was that TCR beta sequences accurately predicted the HLA-A and HLA-B alleles for most subjects in the first cohort. In a later analysis, HLA-associated TCR beta chains showed more clonal expansion and lower generation probabilities than non-associated chains that were equally common. Roughly uniform sequencing depth across donors was assumed in presence/absence analyses, although this assumption may not hold. In an earlier analysis of under 600 of the donors, most TCR beta V segments were observed in productive rearrangements about 87% or about 30% of the time, broadly matching IMGT annotations. Compared with the roughly 700-donor mean, donors in an Asian-associated ancestry cluster had fewer N-insertions in productive TCRs, according to a later genetic analysis. V-gene and J-gene trimming of TCR beta chains was associated with a missense DCLRE1C variant in a later genetic analysis, and the association was replicated in an independent cohort. Strong co-occurrence of HLA alleles, especially DR and DQ, made assigning TCR associations to individual alleles difficult. A later analysis found that most CMV-associated TCR beta chains appeared HLA-restricted, with HLA associations seemingly driven largely by CMV exposure. Correlated functional status among segregating V segments might reflect linkage disequilibrium, but an unknown experimental factor could not be ruled out. A later analysis associated 16,951 TCR beta sequences with specific HLA alleles at a false discovery rate of 0.05. This cohort had only TCR beta chains sequenced, and the lack of alpha or paired-chain data limited which features could be detected. Because HLA typing was unavailable for some donors at each locus, only the typed subset was used in association tests. Because counts were too low, about 18 rarely observed V segments, including chromosome 9 orphons, were left out of the earlier analysis of approximately 580 of the donors. In a later analysis, the rate of TCR association differed among HLA loci, with DRB1 alleles having the most associated TCRs and HLA-C alleles having the fewest. The study listed 150 to 200 TCR beta chains as associated with cytomegalovirus. Three of the identified cytomegalovirus-associated TCR beta chains were confirmed in vitro to be specific for cytomegalovirus antigens. A cluster of highly shared sequence variants was judged likely to be a technical artifact of the sequencing pipeline.

Sequenced material: PBMCs. The clonotype originates from a girl under 18 in good health and CMV-seropositive. Recombination connected TRBV7-2 to TRBJ2-4, with the D segment identity uncertain. This receptor carries the CDR3 CASSLAPENIQYF. The DNA is TGTGCCAGCAGCTTAGCGCCGGAAAACATTCAGTACTTC.